Following are 19 T cell receptor beta chains from one sample sequenced in a study of cytomegalovirus exposure and HLA in healthy donors. The PCR made use of 60 Vbeta and 13 Jbeta primers. The table came from immunoSEQ multiplex PCR; TCRdb's copy has only in-frame clones and leaves some out. The data show approximately 110,000 clones, about 85% seen once. The sample taken for sequencing was PBMCs. These TCRs come from a man aged 45-60 years in good health and CMV-seronegative.

The J gene is TRBJ1-2, the V gene TRBV18, with D possibly being TRBD1 (6 bases). Trimming left V 2 bases short and J 2 bases short, with 18 bases between. From germline, CDR1 is KGHSH and CDR2 LQKENI. The CDR3 extends over 17 amino acids. CDR3 sequence (DNA): TGTGCCAGCTCACCATTCTCCCCAAGGACAGCCAACTATGGCTACACCTTC. It translates to CASSPFSPRTANYGYTF.

V usage is TRBV7-8 and J usage is TRBJ2-5; 9 nucleotides agree with TRBD1. The DNA end is a closer match to TRBJ2-7, so the J assignment may be wrong. Germline loops: CDR1 SGHVS, CDR2 FQNEAQ. This CDR3 is built from 16 residues. The CDR3 sequence is CASSLETGTGTFEQYF. CDR3 bases: TGTGCCAGCAGCTTAGAAACTGGGACAGGGACGTTCGAGCAGTACTTC.

The V call is TRBV19, the J call TRBJ1-4, with a tentative D call TRBD1 (5 bases). This CDR3 is built from 13 residues. Between the trimmed V and J ends, which lost 3 bases and 8 bases, there was a span of 10 bases. Germline values: CDR1 LNHDA, CDR2 SQIVND (reference sequence). Written as DNA, the CDR3 is TGTGCCAGTAGTATCAGGGAATCCGAAAAACTGTTTTTT. It encodes CASSIRESEKLFF.

The gene calls are TRBV6-1 and TRBJ2-5, with D possibly being TRBD2 (6 bases). Deletions cut 4 bases from V and 0 bases from J, with 9 bases between. Germline CDR1 MNHNS, CDR2 SASEGT. The CDR3 totals 14 residues. The CDR3 DNA sequence: TGTGCCAGCAGTGCCCGGGAGAACCAAGAGACCCAGTACTTC. This encodes CASSARENQETQYF.

This sequence joins TRBV28 and TRBJ1-3; no clear D gene. This CDR3 contains 15 residues. Per germline, CDR1 MDHEN and CDR2 SYDVKM. Trimming stripped 6 bases from V and 4 bases from J, with 16 bases between. The CDR3 DNA reads TGTGCCAGCAGAGATGGGTCGGGGTCAGGAAACACCATATATTTT. This translates into CASRDGSGSGNTIYF.

This chain uses TRBV6-5 with TRBJ1-1; D gene uncertain. This CDR3 has 13 residues. V was trimmed by 7 bases and J by 1 base, leaving 10 bases between them. Germline V gene lookup returns CDR1 MNHEY and CDR2 SVGAGI. As DNA, the CDR3 is TGTGCCAGCAACTACAATACGAACACTGAAGCTTTCTTT. Translating gives CASNYNTNTEAFF.

The V call is TRBV6-5, the J call TRBJ2-7; D remains unclear. Per germline, CDR1 MNHEY and CDR2 SVGAGI. The ends were cut back, 2 bases at V and 2 bases at J, with 16 bases in the middle. The CDR3 runs 16 residues. The CDR3 DNA reads as TGTGCCAGCAGTTACACCCAGGCTGGATCCACCTACGAGCAGTACTTC. This translates into CASSYTQAGSTYEQYF.

J is TRBJ2-3 and V is TRBV4-3; 12 bases agree with TRBD2. The CDR3 length is 18 residues. The V and J ends lost 4 bases and 0 bases, in that order; junction bases with no gene match: 8. Germline CDR1 reads LGHNA; CDR2 reads YSLEER. CDR3 sequence: CASSLGLAGPTSTDTQYF. The DNA for the CDR3 is TGCGCCAGCAGCCTGGGACTAGCGGGCCCCACTAGCACAGATACGCAGTATTTT.

The chain recombines TRBV9 with TRBJ1-6; TRBD1 matches 7 bases. This CDR3 comprises 15 residues. Unmatched junction bases numbered 10, after V lost 5 bases and J lost 8 bases. Germline values: CDR1 SGDLS, CDR2 YYNGEE. DNA for the CDR3: TGTGCCAGCAGGCCGACAGGGTCCGATGATTCACCCCTCCACTTT. It specifies CASRPTGSDDSPLHF.

This chain links TRBV7-2 with TRBJ2-7, with TRBD2 matching 8 bases. The CDR3 runs 14 residues. CDR1 and CDR2 from the germline V gene are SGHTA and FQGNSA. The V and J ends lost 2 bases and 6 bases, in that order; junction bases with no gene match: 6. The CDR3 bases are TGTGCCAGCAGCTTAACCGGGAGGGCCTCCGAGCAGTACTTC. It codes for CASSLTGRASEQYF. Variable domain in full (rest from reference TRBV7-2 and TRBJ2-7): GAGVSQSPSNKVTEKGKDVELRCDPISGHTALYWYRQSLGQGLEFLIYFQGNSAPDKSGLPSDRFSAERTGGSVSTLTIQRTQQEDSAVYLCASSLTGRASEQYFGPGTRLTVT.

The rearrangement uses TRBV7-8 and TRBJ2-7, with D maybe TRBD2 (5 bases). CDR1 and CDR2 from the germline V gene are SGHVS and FQNEAQ. CDR3 size: 13 residues. V was clipped by 5 bases and J by 6 bases, with 14 bases between them. For the CDR3, the DNA is TGTGCCAGCAGCCTCATCCGGGATGCCGAGCAGTACTTC. It specifies CASSLIRDAEQYF.

The chain has TRBV4-3 and TRBJ2-3, with a tentative D call TRBD2 (6 bases). The V end was cut by 1 base, the J end by 6 bases, with 17 bases between. Germline CDR1 and CDR2: LGHNA and YSLEER. This CDR3 is built from 16 residues. The CDR3 bases are TGCGCCAGCAGCCAAGGGGGGGATCCTGGTACGGATACGCAGTATTTT. Translation: CASSQGGDPGTDTQYF.

The J gene is TRBJ1-1, the V gene TRBV27; the match to TRBD1 covers 8 bases. The CDR3 length is 14 residues. The V segment lost 5 bases and the J segment 7 bases; nucleotides outside the gene matches: 9. Germline V gene data show CDR1 as MNHEY and CDR2 as SMNVEV (reference sequence). This chain's CDR3 is CASSQTGQGGEAFF. DNA of the CDR3: TGTGCCAGCAGTCAAACCGGACAGGGCGGTGAAGCTTTCTTT.

This chain connects TRBV28 to TRBJ2-7; D may be TRBD1 (6 bases). Germline V gene lookup returns CDR1 MDHEN and CDR2 SYDVKM. CDR3 length equals 16 residues. V was pared by 5 bases and J by 0 bases, with 17 bases between. CDR3 in amino acids: CASSRQAQYSSYEQYF. The CDR3 nucleotides read TGTGCCAGCAGTCGACAGGCGCAATACTCCTCCTACGAGCAGTACTTC.

The V and J genes are TRBV5-1 and TRBJ2-7; 7 bases fit TRBD1. Trimming cost V 2 bases and J 2 bases; bases outside gene matches: 4. The CDR3 length is 14 residues. CDR1 and CDR2 from the germline V gene are SGHRS and YFSETQ. The DNA of the CDR3 is TGCGCCAGCAGCTTTCGGGACAGAACCTACGAGCAGTACTTC. The encoded protein is CASSFRDRTYEQYF.

CDR3 nucleotides: TGCAGCGCGCCCCCCGGGGAGACCCAGTACTTC. This sequence encodes CSAPPGETQYF. The chain has TRBV29-1 and TRBJ2-5; D remains unclear. Germline loops: CDR1 SQVTM, CDR2 ANQGSEA. This CDR3 comprises 11 residues. With 7 bases removed from V and 5 bases from J, the gap between germline ends came to 11 bases.

The chain couples TRBV6-5 to TRBJ1-4; D possibly corresponds to TRBD1 (6 bases). Germline-derived CDR1 and CDR2 are MNHEY and SVGAGI. Trimming pared 0 bases from V and 3 bases from J, leaving 11 bases between. This CDR3 has 16 amino acids. In nucleotides, the CDR3 is TGTGCCAGCAGTTACTCCCCCCCAGGGGCTAATGAAAAACTGTTTTTT. As protein: CASSYSPPGANEKLFF.

As for this clone: Compared with germline, one end of the junction differs, possibly owing to a read error. In DNA form, the CDR3 reads TGTTCCAGCAGCTTCGCGCTAGCGGGGGTTGAGACCCAGTACTTC. Translating it yields CSSSFALAGVETQYF. The V call is TRBV7-9, the J call TRBJ2-5, with 10 nucleotides matching TRBD2. Germline V lookup: CDR1 SEHNR, CDR2 FQNEAQ (reference sequence). CDR3 length equals 15 residues.

The rearrangement uses TRBV27 and TRBJ1-1, with D maybe TRBD1 (5 bases). Germline V gene data show CDR1 as MNHEY and CDR2 as SMNVEV (reference sequence). This CDR3 has 15 amino acids. With 5 bases removed from V and 0 bases from J, the gap between germline ends came to 13 bases. CDR3 loop: CASSPLKGMNTEAFF. The CDR3 DNA reads as TGTGCCAGCAGTCCCCTAAAGGGGATGAACACTGAAGCTTTCTTT.